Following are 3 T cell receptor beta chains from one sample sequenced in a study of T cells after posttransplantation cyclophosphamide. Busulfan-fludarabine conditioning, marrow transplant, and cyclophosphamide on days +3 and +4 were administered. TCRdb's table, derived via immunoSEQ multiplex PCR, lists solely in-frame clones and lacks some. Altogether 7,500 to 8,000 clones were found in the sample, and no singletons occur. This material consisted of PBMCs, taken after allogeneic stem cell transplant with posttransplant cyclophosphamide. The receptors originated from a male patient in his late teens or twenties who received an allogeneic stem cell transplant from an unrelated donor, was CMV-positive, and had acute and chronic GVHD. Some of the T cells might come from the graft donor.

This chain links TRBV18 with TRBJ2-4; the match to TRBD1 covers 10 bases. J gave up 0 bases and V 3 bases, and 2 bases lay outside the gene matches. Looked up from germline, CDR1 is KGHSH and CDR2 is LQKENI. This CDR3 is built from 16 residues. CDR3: CASSPGQGIAKNIQYF. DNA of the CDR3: TGTGCCAGCTCACCGGGACAGGGGATAGCCAAAAACATTCAGTACTTC.

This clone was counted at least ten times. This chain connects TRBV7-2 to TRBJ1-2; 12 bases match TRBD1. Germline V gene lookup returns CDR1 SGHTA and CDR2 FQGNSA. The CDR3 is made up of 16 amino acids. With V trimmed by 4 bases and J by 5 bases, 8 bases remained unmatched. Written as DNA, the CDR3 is TGTGCCAGCAGCTATAACCGGGACAGGGGGCTTTATGGCTACACCTTC. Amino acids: CASSYNRDRGLYGYTF.

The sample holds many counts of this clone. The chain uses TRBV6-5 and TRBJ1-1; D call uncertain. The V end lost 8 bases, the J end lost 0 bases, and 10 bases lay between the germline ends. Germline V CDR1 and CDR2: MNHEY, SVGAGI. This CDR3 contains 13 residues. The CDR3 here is CASQRIMNTEAFF. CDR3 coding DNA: TGTGCCAGCCAGCGGATCATGAACACTGAAGCTTTCTTT.